What follows are 20 T cell receptor beta chains derived from one specimen sequenced in a study of blood T cell repertoires in COVID-19. Here immunoSEQ multiplex PCR was the method, and the copy in TCRdb shows in-frame clones only, minus some. The sample carries fewer than 90,000 clones, roughly 70% recorded once. The sample taken for sequencing was peripheral blood. All receptors derive from a woman older than 75 with acute or convalescent COVID-19.

This clone was seen only a few times. V gene TRBV4-2 combines with J gene TRBJ1-5; D is undetermined. Trimming shortened V by 0 bases and J by 2 bases, and 14 bases separated the two germline ends. In germline, CDR1 is LGHNA, CDR2 YNFKEQ. This CDR3 is built from 17 residues. The CDR3 DNA reads as TGTGCCAGCAGCCAAGATCAGAGGGTGACGGGCAATCAGCCCCAGCATTTT. Translated: CASSQDQRVTGNQPQHF.

Regarding this clone: Sequence at one end of the junction differs from germline and may be a read error. V gene TRBV6-2 or TRBV6-3 combines with J gene TRBJ1-2; D is unclear. Germline V lookup: CDR1 MNHEY, CDR2 SVGEGT. The CDR3 extends over 14 amino acids. The CDR3 bases are TGTGCCAGCAGTTCCGTACTAGGGAACTCTGGCTACACCTTC. Amino acid sequence: CASSSVLGNSGYTF.

This clone qualifies as medium-sized. In DNA form, the CDR3 reads TGTGCCAGCAGCGGGCGTCTTCCGGATGAAAAACTGTTTTTT. Translated, it gives CASSGRLPDEKLFF. The rearrangement links TRBV3-1 (or the pseudogene TRBV3-2) to TRBJ1-4; D gene unclear. This CDR3 has 14 residues. Per germline, CDR1 LGHDT and CDR2 YNNKEL (reference sequence). Trimming stripped 5 bases from V and 6 bases from J, with 13 bases between.

The V call is TRBV7-9, the J call TRBJ2-3, with 14 bases identical to TRBD2. The CDR3 loop spans 16 amino acids. J gave up 6 bases and V 5 bases, and 7 bases lay outside the gene matches. Germline assignment: CDR1 SEHNR and CDR2 FQNEAQ (reference sequence). The DNA for the CDR3 is TGTGCCAGCAGCAAGGGACTAGCGGGGGTAGGGGATACGCAGTATTTT. Translating it yields CASSKGLAGVGDTQYF. The entire variable domain, with the rest obtained from reference TRBV7-9 and TRBJ2-3, is as follows: DTGVSQNPRHKITKRGQNVTFRCDPISEHNRLYWYRQTLGQGPEFLTYFQNEAQLEKSRLLSDRFSAERPKGSFSTLEIQRTEQGDSAMYLCASSKGLAGVGDTQYFGPGTRLTVL.

This chain joins TRBV6-5 and TRBJ2-7; D is possibly TRBD1 (5 bases). The CDR3 has 12 residues. V lost 8 bases and J 2 bases, leaving 10 bases between the germline ends. Looked up from germline, CDR1 is MNHEY and CDR2 is SVGAGI. The CDR3 DNA sequence: TGTGCCAGCCACAAAGGGGCCTACGAGCAGTACTTC. It is translated as CASHKGAYEQYF.

CDR3 DNA: TGTGCCAGCAGCCCCTCCGGGACAGGGACCGCCATGAACACTGAAGCTTTCTTT. It encodes CASSPSGTGTAMNTEAFF. The chain joins TRBV4-2 to TRBJ1-1; TRBD1 matches 9 bases. Per germline, CDR1 LGHNA and CDR2 YNFKEQ. This CDR3 spans 18 amino acids. V lost 4 bases and J lost 0; bases outside the gene matches: 12.

V and J are TRBV7-2 and TRBJ2-2; 9 bases align to TRBD1. V was clipped by 6 bases and J by 4 bases; unmatched bases: 6. This CDR3 is 15 amino acids long. Germline CDR1 SGHTA, CDR2 FQGNSA. The CDR3 here is CASRGQGSSTGELFF. CDR3 DNA: TGTGCCAGCAGGGGACAGGGCTCGTCCACCGGGGAGCTGTTTTTT.

V usage is TRBV5-1 and J usage is TRBJ1-2; TRBD1 matches at 7 bases. Germline V CDR1 and CDR2: SGHRS, YFSETQ. Losses at the gene ends were 0 bases for V and 2 bases for J; bases not matched to a gene: 10. CDR3 length: 17 residues. The CDR3 sequence is CASSLAKATGVNYGYTF. DNA for the CDR3: TGCGCCAGCAGCTTGGCCAAAGCAACAGGGGTGAACTATGGCTACACCTTC.

The chain uses TRBV19 and TRBJ1-2; D not certain. The length of the CDR3 is 12 residues. In germline, CDR1 is LNHDA, CDR2 SQIVND (reference sequence). The ends were cut back, 7 bases at V and 8 bases at J, with 14 bases in the middle. In nucleotides, the CDR3 is TGTGCCAGTAAACCGGGTTCGCGGGGCTACACCTTC. Translated: CASKPGSRGYTF.

In its sample, this clone was seen a few times. The chain recombines TRBV7-9 with TRBJ2-3, with 11 positions matching TRBD2. CDR1 is SEHNR, CDR2 FQNEAQ, per germline (reference sequence). The ends lost 5 bases at V and 2 bases at J; junction bases unmatched: 9. The CDR3 has 17 amino acids. This CDR3 reads CASSRRTSGFFTDTQYF. The CDR3 DNA sequence: TGTGCCAGCAGCCGTAGGACTAGCGGGTTCTTCACAGATACGCAGTATTTT.

V gene TRBV5-1 combines with J gene TRBJ2-1; 7 nucleotides align to TRBD2. The ends lost 2 bases at V and 7 bases at J; junction bases unmatched: 12. CDR3 length: 16 residues. The germline gives CDR1 SGHRS, CDR2 YFSETQ. The DNA of the CDR3 is TGCGCCAGCAGCTTTTTAGGGGCGGGGGATGGAAATGAGCAGTTCTTC. Its translation: CASSFLGAGDGNEQFF.

The chain links TRBV19 to TRBJ2-1; D is undetermined. Per the germline V gene, CDR1 is LNHDA and CDR2 is SQIVND (reference sequence). With 2 bases removed from V and 10 bases from J, the gap between germline ends came to 12 bases. The CDR3 length is 13 residues. CDR3 residues: CASSIRHSREQFF. The CDR3 region has the DNA TGTGCCAGTAGTATAAGACATTCCAGAGAGCAGTTCTTC.

V gene TRBV30 combines with J gene TRBJ1-4, with D perhaps matching TRBD1 (5 bases). CDR1 and CDR2 (germline): GTSNPN, SVGIG (reference sequence). Trimming cost V 3 bases and J 8 bases, with 10 bases left between them. The CDR3 covers 12 residues. This chain's CDR3 is CAWSVRQEKLFF. The CDR3 DNA sequence: TGTGCCTGGAGCGTCCGACAGGAAAAACTGTTTTTT.

The chain recombines TRBV5-4 with TRBJ1-6; 7 positions agree with TRBD1. Germline CDR1 is SGHNT and CDR2 is YYREEE (reference sequence). The V and J ends lost 5 bases and 5 bases, in that order; junction bases with no gene match: 4. This CDR3 is built from 14 residues. The DNA of the CDR3 is TGTGCCAGCAGGGGGACAGCCGATAATTCACCCCTCCACTTT. Translating gives CASRGTADNSPLHF. Full variable domain (outside the CDR3, taken from reference TRBV5-4 and TRBJ1-6): ETGVTQSPTHLIKTRGQQVTLRCSSQSGHNTVSWYQQALGQGPQFIFQYYREEENGRGNFPPRFSGLQFPNYSSELNVNALELDDSALYLCASRGTADNSPLHFGNGTRLTVT.

This clone was recorded at least ten times. The chain combines TRBV4-3 with TRBJ2-2; 8 positions match TRBD1. Germline assignment: CDR1 LGHNA and CDR2 YSLEER. V shed 2 bases, J shed 4 bases, and the junction held 0 bases outside the gene matches. This CDR3 is 14 amino acids long. In DNA, the CDR3 is TGCGCCAGCAGCCAAACAGGGGGCACCGGGGAGCTGTTTTTT. It translates to CASSQTGGTGELFF.

The DNA of the CDR3 is TGTGCCTGGAGCGGGGGGACTTACAATCAGCCCCAGCATTTT. This encodes CAWSGGTYNQPQHF. The V and J genes are TRBV30 and TRBJ1-5; tentatively, D is TRBD1 (5 bases). The CDR3 is 14 residues long. Germline lookup yields CDR1 GTSNPN and CDR2 SVGIG (reference sequence). V lost 3 bases to trimming and J lost 3 bases, with 12 bases between them.

The chain joins TRBV7-2 to TRBJ1-2; D uncertain. The germline V gene has CDR1 SGHTA and CDR2 FQGNSA. Trimming cost V 1 base and J 5 bases, with 11 bases left between them. The CDR3 covers 14 residues. Written as DNA, the CDR3 is TGTGCCAGCAGCTTAGTTGGTTTCGGGTATGGCTACACCTTC. Protein product: CASSLVGFGYGYTF.

The V call is TRBV7-9, the J call TRBJ1-2; 9 bases align to TRBD1. The CDR3 length is 14 residues. Germline CDR1 reads SEHNR; CDR2 reads FQNEAQ (reference sequence). Trimming cost V 5 bases and J 4 bases; bases outside gene matches: 5. The chain's CDR3 is CASSRGQGAYGYTF. As DNA, the CDR3 is TGTGCCAGCAGCCGGGGACAGGGAGCCTATGGCTACACCTTC.

This clone appeared once. The chain has TRBV29-1 and TRBJ2-2, with 11 bases identical to TRBD1. The CDR3 contains 14 residues. Germline values: CDR1 SQVTM, CDR2 ANQGSEA. The V and J ends lost 7 bases and 3 bases, in that order; junction bases with no gene match: 4. In DNA form, the CDR3 reads TGCAGCGGGGGGACAGGGGGGGACACCGGGGAGCTGTTTTTT. Its translation: CSGGTGGDTGELFF.

This clone was observed a few times. V gene TRBV6-2 or TRBV6-3 combines with J gene TRBJ1-5; no firm D call. This CDR3 contains 15 residues. Trimming cost V 2 bases and J 7 bases, with 15 bases left between them. Germline V gene data show CDR1 as MNHEY and CDR2 as SVGEGT. The CDR3 protein is CASSYGSVGRQPQHF. CDR3 DNA: TGTGCCAGCAGTTACGGGAGCGTCGGCAGGCAGCCCCAGCATTTT.